The T cell receptor (beta chain) described here comes from a study of blood T cell repertoires in COVID-19. About the study: COVID-19 samples collected from the United States, Italy and Spain covered acute and convalescent phases. Sources were T cells, B-cell-depleted T cells, or PBMCs; the material itself was cDNA or gDNA.

This clone was recorded a few times. This study enrolled people aged roughly 18 to 89 from about 24 US geographic areas. Source study methods: For nucleated cells, counts were estimated from reference gene primer amplification. Here immunoSEQ multiplex PCR was the method, and the copy in TCRdb shows in-frame clones only, minus some. The V and J calls and clone size come from that table; D and trimming were worked out from the DNA. The sample includes fewer than 500,000 clones, around nine tenths seen only once; the top ten take 0.95% to 1%. Germline CDR1 is GTSNPN and CDR2 is SVGIG (reference sequence). The junction had 12 bases not matched to a gene; V was cut back by 2 bases and J by 3 bases. The CDR3 spans 17 residues.

V and J are TRBV30 and TRBJ1-2; 10 bases match TRBD1. Sequences were obtained from PBMCs or T cells enriched from blood (not recorded which). The receptor's source is a woman in her thirties with acute COVID-19. The CDR3 reads CAWSTPGTGALYYGYTF. DNA of the CDR3: TGTGCCTGGAGTACCCCCGGGACAGGGGCCCTATACTATGGCTACACCTTC.